This T cell receptor (beta chain) was profiled in a study of T-cell reconstitution after alpha-beta-depleted transplantation in children. Study results and limitations: Fresh T-cell production supplied most of the T-cell counts and diversity seen one year after transplant.

The CDR3 loop spans 14 amino acids. The V gene's germline CDR1 is SGHTA and CDR2 FQGTGA. The V gene end was trimmed by 3 bases and the J gene end by 7 bases; junction bases not matched to a gene: 9. This clonotype has a handful of counts. No antigen is known for it. Molecular barcoding with unique molecular identifiers was used for the TCRbeta library. TCRdb ran MiXCR on the PCR reads and lists one entry per CDR3 protein. The sample has around 100,000 distinct CDR3 sequences; 4.5% to 7.5% are singletons. The input for sequencing was PBMCs, mostly from graft donor cells, taken 60 days after TCRalphabeta/CD19-depleted stem cell transplant. This sequence originates from a female patient aged 2-9 years who had a stem cell transplant for Fanconi anemia, so the T cells may come from the graft donor. This chain links TRBV7-3 with TRBJ2-7; 7 nucleotides agree with TRBD1. CDR3 nucleotide sequence: TGTGCCAGCAGCTTGATGGGACAGTCAGGGGAGCAGTACTTC. Protein product: CASSLMGQSGEQYF.